This T cell receptor (beta chain) was profiled in a study of OX40 agonist ivuxolimab in advanced cancers. TCRdb's copy holds only in-frame clones and misses some; the assay was immunoSEQ multiplex PCR. This sample has tens of thousands of clones, with 75% to 90% found just once. The input for sequencing was CD4+ or CD8+ T cells sorted from blood, taken in a trial of the OX40 agonist ivuxolimab. The source is an adult with an advanced solid tumor such as melanoma, head and neck, liver or kidney cancer.

The CDR3 DNA sequence: TGTGCCATCAGTGAGTCGCAGCGGGAGGGATCAGATACGCAGTATTTT. Translating it yields CAISESQREGSDTQYF. The rearrangement uses TRBV10-3 and TRBJ2-3, with 10 bases fitting TRBD2. The trim removed 0 bases at V and 4 bases at J, leaving 4 bases unmatched. Germline CDR1 is ENHRY and CDR2 is SYGVKD. The CDR3 spans 16 residues.